The entry that follows covers one T cell receptor (beta chain) sequence. This sample was included in a study of blood T cell repertoires in COVID-19. Study information: Donors in the United States, Italy and Spain gave samples during acute or convalescent COVID-19. From T cells, B-cell-depleted T cells, or PBMCs came the material, which was cDNA or gDNA.

CDR3 size: 13 residues. With 8 bases removed from V and 5 bases from J, the gap between germline ends came to 15 bases. Germline CDR1 MNHEY, CDR2 SMNVEV (reference sequence). Under the authors' procedure: Reference gene primer amplification yielded estimated nucleated cell counts. Clones were read by immunoSEQ multiplex PCR, and TCRdb kept only the in-frame ones, dropping some. Clone size and V and J calls were adopted from that table, with D and trimming inferred from the DNA. Of 30,000 to 45,000 clones in the sample, around four fifths were seen once. The material sequenced was peripheral blood. This chain uses TRBV27 with TRBJ1-2, with D possibly matching TRBD1 (5 bases). The receptor's source is a human donor in a cohort sampled during active COVID-19. This CDR3 is CASRDSRFYGYTF. The DNA of the CDR3 is TGTGCCAGCCGGGACTCTCGTTTTTATGGCTACACCTTC.